The sample holds many counts of the clone carrying this TCR beta chain. Its matching antigen is unknown. Healthy Caucasians from Russia aged about 6 to 100 served as donors. The data were taken from a study of blood T cells in healthy people across ages. General study findings and limits: It was the long-lived donors that had more naive CD4+ cells and higher diversity than aged donors. Any changes in expanded clonotypes were possibly confounded, as donor CMV status remained unknown.

Primed by a sample-barcoded 5' primer and a J-beta primer mix, a second PCR proceeded for roughly 7 to 12 cycles. TCRdb used MiXCR to reprocess the 5' RACE reads, holding one entry per CDR3 protein. The repertoire holds about 1.6 million distinct CDR3 sequences, with roughly a third as singletons. This CDR3 contains 15 residues. The germline gives CDR1 MDHEN, CDR2 SYDVKM. The ends were cut back, 4 bases at V and 0 bases at J, with 7 bases in the middle. The sequence was collected from a woman in her twenties or thirties in good health. The sample taken for sequencing was blood. This chain joins TRBV28 and TRBJ2-6, with D possibly being TRBD2 (5 bases). The CDR3 DNA reads as TGTGCCAGCAGTTATGGAGGCTCTGGGGCCAACGTCCTGACTTTC. Protein product: CASSYGGSGANVLTF.